This TCR beta chain comes out of a study of T cell repertoires in cytomegalovirus infection. Study observations and caveats: In two of eight donors, the top clonotype was HLA-C-restricted CMV-specific.

A remark on this clonotype: Its antigen is unknown.

V lost 1 base, J lost 1 base, and 7 bases lay in between. The germline gives CDR1 GTSNPN, CDR2 SVGIG (reference sequence). This CDR3 is built from 13 residues. One entry per CDR3 protein, called by TCRdb with MiXCR from the reads. The sample lists about 100,000 distinct CDR3 sequences; around 22% were seen once. Sample: CD8+ T cells from PBMCs. The clonotype was recovered from a human donor in good health (CMV status not recorded). Some clones in this sample may be carry-over from other donors' samples. The chain employs TRBV30 and TRBJ1-2, with D unclear. CDR3 in DNA: TGTGCCTGGAGTGCCGGGATTAACTATGGCTACACCTTC. It yields the protein CAWSAGINYGYTF.